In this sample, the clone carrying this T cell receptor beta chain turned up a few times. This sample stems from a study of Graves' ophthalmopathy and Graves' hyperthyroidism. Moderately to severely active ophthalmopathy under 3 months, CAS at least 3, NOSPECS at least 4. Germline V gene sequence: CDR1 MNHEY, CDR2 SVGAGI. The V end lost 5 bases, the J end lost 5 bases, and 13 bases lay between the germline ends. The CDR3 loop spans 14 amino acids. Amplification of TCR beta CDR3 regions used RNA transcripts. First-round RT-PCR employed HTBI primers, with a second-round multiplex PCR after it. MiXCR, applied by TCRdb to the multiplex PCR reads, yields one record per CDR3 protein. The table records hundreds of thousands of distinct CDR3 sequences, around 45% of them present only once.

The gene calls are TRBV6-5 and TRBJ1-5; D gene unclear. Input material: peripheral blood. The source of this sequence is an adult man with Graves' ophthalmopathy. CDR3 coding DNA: TGTGCCAGCAGTAGAGACCGGCGAGATCAGCCCCAGCATTTT. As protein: CASSRDRRDQPQHF.